This T cell receptor beta chain was documented in a study of control samples from healthy donors and cancer patients. Generated by immunoSEQ multiplex PCR, the TCRdb table keeps only in-frame clones and is missing some. The profile shows some 140,000 clones, 75% to 90% of them singletons. V trimming: 3 bases; J trimming: 3 bases; junction bases outside the gene matches: 19. Germline CDR1 is SGDLS and CDR2 is YYNGEE. This CDR3 contains 21 residues. The sequenced sample was blood. The rearrangement uses TRBV9 and TRBJ2-2, with 11 bases lining up with TRBD2. The source is a woman in her twenties or thirties in good health. Written as DNA, the CDR3 is TGTGCCAGCAGCGATTCGGGACTAGCGGCGACACAGTTGGTGGACACCGGGGAGCTGTTTTTT. Residues: CASSDSGLAATQLVDTGELFF.